This T cell receptor beta chain was observed in a study of CD8 T cells in ankylosing spondylitis. It was by quantitative 5'-RACE with molecular barcodes that TCR beta libraries were made. TCRdb independently ran MiXCR on the 5' RACE reads; one entry per CDR3 protein. This table holds about 220,000 distinct CDR3 sequences, approximately 10% found once. This clonotype turned up a few times. Its specificity is unknown. Study-wide results and limits: Before this, some motif variants had been reported in reactive arthritis synovial fluid and blood.

The sequencing sample was made of blood, either unsorted or a sorted T cell fraction (not recorded which). The receptor was isolated from a male donor with ankylosing spondylitis or in good health (not recorded which).

The CDR3 protein is CASSLTYFNYGYTF. CDR3 DNA: TGTGCCAGCAGTTTAACGTACTTTAACTATGGCTACACCTTC. This chain connects TRBV12-3 or TRBV12-4 to TRBJ1-2; no firm D call. V was clipped by 2 bases and J by 1 base, with 8 bases between them. The CDR3 covers 14 residues.